This section outlines one T cell receptor beta chain sequence together with its context. Sequencing used immunoSEQ multiplex PCR; TCRdb keeps in-frame clones, though not all of them. This table has tens of thousands of clones, roughly 87% appearing once. This record comes from a study of OX40 agonist ivuxolimab in advanced cancers. Study in general: Three patients, one with hepatocellular carcinoma and two with cutaneous melanoma, achieved partial responses.

In germline, CDR1 is MNHEY, CDR2 SVGAGI. V was shortened by 6 bases and J by 5 bases, with 15 bases between the two germline ends. This CDR3 is built from 14 residues. Sequencing used CD4+ or CD8+ T cells sorted from blood, obtained in a trial of the OX40 agonist ivuxolimab. The J gene is TRBJ2-3, the V gene TRBV6-5; tentative D call: TRBD1 (6 bases). The sequence was collected from an adult with an advanced solid tumor such as melanoma, head and neck, liver or kidney cancer. CDR3 nucleotides: TGTGCCAGCAGCTACAGGGCCCCTCTAGATACGCAGTATTTT. This sequence encodes CASSYRAPLDTQYF.